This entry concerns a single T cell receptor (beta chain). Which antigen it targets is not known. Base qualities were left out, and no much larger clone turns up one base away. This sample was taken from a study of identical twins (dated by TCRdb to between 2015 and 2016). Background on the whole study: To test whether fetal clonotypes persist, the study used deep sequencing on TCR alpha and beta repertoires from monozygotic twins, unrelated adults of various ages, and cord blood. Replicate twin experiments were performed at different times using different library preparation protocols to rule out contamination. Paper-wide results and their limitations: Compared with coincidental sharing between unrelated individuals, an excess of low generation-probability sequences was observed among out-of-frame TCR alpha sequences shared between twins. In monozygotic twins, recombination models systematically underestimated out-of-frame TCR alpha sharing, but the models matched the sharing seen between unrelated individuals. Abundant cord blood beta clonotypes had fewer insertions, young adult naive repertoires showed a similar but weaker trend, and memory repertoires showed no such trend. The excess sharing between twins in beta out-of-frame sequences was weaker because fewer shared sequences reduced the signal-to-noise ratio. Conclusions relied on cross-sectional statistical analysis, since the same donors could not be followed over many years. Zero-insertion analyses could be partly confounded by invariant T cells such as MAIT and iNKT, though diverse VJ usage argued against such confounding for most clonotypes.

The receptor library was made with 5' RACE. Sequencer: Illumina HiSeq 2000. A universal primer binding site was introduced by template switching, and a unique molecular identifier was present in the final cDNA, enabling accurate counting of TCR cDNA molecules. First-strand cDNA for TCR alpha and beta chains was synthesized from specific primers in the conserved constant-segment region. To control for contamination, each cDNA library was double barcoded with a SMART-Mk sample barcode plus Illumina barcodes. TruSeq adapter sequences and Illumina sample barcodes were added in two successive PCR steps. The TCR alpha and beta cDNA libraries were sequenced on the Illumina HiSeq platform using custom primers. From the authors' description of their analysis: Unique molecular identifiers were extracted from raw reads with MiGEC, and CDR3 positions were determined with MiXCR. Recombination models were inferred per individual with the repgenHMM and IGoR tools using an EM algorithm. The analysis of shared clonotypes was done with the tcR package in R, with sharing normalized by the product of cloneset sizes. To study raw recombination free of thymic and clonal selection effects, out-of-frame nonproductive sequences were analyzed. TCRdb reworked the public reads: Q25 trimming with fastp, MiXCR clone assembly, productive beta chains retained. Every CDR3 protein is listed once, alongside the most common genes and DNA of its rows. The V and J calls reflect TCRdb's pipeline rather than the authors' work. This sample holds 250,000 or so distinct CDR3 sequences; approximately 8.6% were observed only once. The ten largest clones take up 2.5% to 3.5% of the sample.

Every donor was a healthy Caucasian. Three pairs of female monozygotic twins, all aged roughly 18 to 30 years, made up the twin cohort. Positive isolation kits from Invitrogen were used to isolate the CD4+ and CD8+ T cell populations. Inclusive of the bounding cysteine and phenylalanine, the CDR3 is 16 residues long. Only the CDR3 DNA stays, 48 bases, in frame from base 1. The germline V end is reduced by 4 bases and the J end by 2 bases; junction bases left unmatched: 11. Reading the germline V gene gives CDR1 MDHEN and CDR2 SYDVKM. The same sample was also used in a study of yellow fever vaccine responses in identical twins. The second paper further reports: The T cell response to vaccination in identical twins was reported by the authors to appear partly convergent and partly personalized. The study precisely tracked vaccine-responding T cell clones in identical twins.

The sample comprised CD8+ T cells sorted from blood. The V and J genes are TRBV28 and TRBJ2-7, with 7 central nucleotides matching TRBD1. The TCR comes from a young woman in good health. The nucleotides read TGTGCCAGCAGTTCCACCCCAGGGGGTCCAACCTACGAGCAGTACTTC. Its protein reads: CASSSTPGGPTYEQYF.